The rows below give T cell receptor beta chains drawn from one sample of a study of blood T cells in healthy people across ages. TCRdb redid the calling of the 5' RACE reads with MiXCR, one entry per CDR3 protein. The sample has about a million distinct CDR3 sequences; around 54% are singletons. The source material was blood. The receptor source for this set is a woman aged 55-70 years in good health. Each CDR3 is given with its conserved first and last residue. A D gene is named only where the DNA matches it firmly. Not all rows give a size; the values are once, few, many and, for expanded clones, a class.

j_call cdr3_length v_call d_call clone_size cdr3_aa cdr3_nt
TRBJ1-4 15 TRBV6-6 - - CASSYLRGLNEKLFF TGTGCCAGCAGTTACTTGAGGGGACTTAATGAAAAACTGTTTTTT
TRBJ1-2 12 TRBV6-6 - - CASTSADYGYTF TGTGCCAGCACATCGGCAGACTATGGCTACACCTTC
TRBJ2-5 13 TRBV19 - - CASSIAGRETQYF TGTGCCAGTAGTATAGCTGGGAGAGAGACCCAGTACTTC
TRBJ1-2 15 TRBV9 - many CASSVTDRQLYGYTF TGTGCCAGCAGCGTGACCGATCGACAGCTCTATGGCTACACCTTC
TRBJ2-2 15 TRBV18 TRBD1 - CASRMTGGAVGELFF TGTGCCAGTCGAATGACAGGGGGCGCAGTCGGGGAGCTGTTTTTT
TRBJ1-6 15 TRBV6-2/TRBV6-3 TRBD1 - CASKGQGRNNSPLHF TGTGCCAGCAAAGGACAGGGGCGAAATAATTCACCCCTCCACTTT
TRBJ2-5 15 TRBV4-1 - - CASSQGVLSGETQYF TGCGCCAGCAGCCAAGGGGTTCTTTCCGGGGAGACCCAGTACTTC
TRBJ2-3 13 TRBV3-1 - - CASSRRGPDTQYF TGTGCCAGCAGCAGGAGGGGTCCGGATACGCAGTATTTT
TRBJ2-1 12 TRBV20-1 - - CSARESGYEQFF TGCAGTGCTAGAGAAAGTGGCTACGAGCAGTTCTTC
TRBJ1-2 15 TRBV5-1 - - CASSLGTESNYGYTF TGCGCCAGCAGCTTGGGGACGGAGTCTAACTATGGCTACACCTTC
TRBJ2-3 13 TRBV25-1 - - CASSRVATDTQYF TGTGCCAGCAGCCGGGTCGCCACAGATACGCAGTATTTT
TRBJ2-5 17 TRBV3-1 TRBD2 - CASSQLPGLAGVKTQYF TGTGCCAGCAGCCAACTTCCGGGACTAGCGGGAGTAAAGACCCAGTACTTC
TRBJ2-5 14 TRBV7-9 TRBD1 few CASSIAGGGETQYF TGTGCCAGCAGTATTGCAGGGGGCGGAGAGACCCAGTACTTC
TRBJ2-2 15 TRBV4-3 - - CASSRLSSVTGELFF TGCGCCAGCAGCCGGCTGAGCTCGGTCACCGGGGAGCTGTTTTTT
TRBJ1-4 13 TRBV6-5 - - CASSYFQAEKLFF TGTGCCAGCAGTTACTTCCAGGCTGAAAAACTGTTTTTT
TRBJ2-1 14 TRBV29-1 - - CSVGWSGAGNEQFF TGCAGCGTTGGATGGTCGGGGGCGGGAAATGAGCAGTTCTTC
TRBJ1-1 16 TRBV9 TRBD1 once CASSVTSGQGYTEAFF TGTGCCAGCAGCGTCACAAGCGGACAGGGCTACACTGAAGCTTTCTTT
TRBJ2-5 18 TRBV21-1 - few CARLTTWGGSPFPWEQYF TGTGCCAGACTCACCACCTGGGGGGGATCCCCCTTCCCGTGGGAGCAGTACTTC
TRBJ1-6 17 TRBV25-1 - - CASSGPEGSSYNSPLHF TGTGCCAGCAGTGGGCCCGAGGGCAGCTCCTATAATTCACCCCTCCACTTT
TRBJ2-4 17 TRBV4-1 TRBD2 - CASSSSPGTSTRNEQYF TGCGCCAGCAGCTCTTCCCCCGGGACTAGTACTCGCAATGAGCAGTACTTC
TRBJ1-2 12 TRBV7-2 - many CASSLPGYGYTF TGTGCCAGCAGTCTCCCCGGGTATGGCTACACCTTC
TRBJ2-7 12 TRBV3-1 - - CASSHLPREQYF TGTGCCAGCAGCCACCTCCCTCGCGAGCAGTACTTC
TRBJ2-7 16 TRBV6-6 - once CASSYGGPYLSYEQYF TGTGCCAGCAGTTATGGGGGACCGTACCTCTCCTACGAGCAGTACTTC
TRBJ2-1 20 TRBV15 TRBD2 few CATSRERFTSGLAGINEQFF TGTGCCACCAGCAGAGAAAGATTTACCTCGGGACTAGCGGGCATTAATGAGCAGTTCTTC